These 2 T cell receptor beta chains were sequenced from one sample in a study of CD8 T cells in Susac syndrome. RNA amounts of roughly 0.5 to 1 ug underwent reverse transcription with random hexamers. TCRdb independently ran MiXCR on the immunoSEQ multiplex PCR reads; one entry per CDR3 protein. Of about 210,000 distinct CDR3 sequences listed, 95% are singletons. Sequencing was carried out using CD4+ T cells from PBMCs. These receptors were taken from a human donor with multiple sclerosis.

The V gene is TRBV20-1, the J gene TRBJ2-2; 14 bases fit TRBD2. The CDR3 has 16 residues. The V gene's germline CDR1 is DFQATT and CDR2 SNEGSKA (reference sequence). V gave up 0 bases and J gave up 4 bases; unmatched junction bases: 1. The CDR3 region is CSARETSGRVTGELFF. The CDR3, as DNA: TGCAGTGCTAGAGAGACTAGCGGGAGGGTCACCGGGGAGCTGTTTTTT.

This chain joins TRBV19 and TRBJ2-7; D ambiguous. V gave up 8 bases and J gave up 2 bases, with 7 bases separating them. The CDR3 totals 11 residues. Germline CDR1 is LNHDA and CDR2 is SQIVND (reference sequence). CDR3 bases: TGTGCCAGTGGACCGGCCTACGAGCAGTACTTC. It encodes CASGPAYEQYF.